A selection of T cell receptor beta chains follows, all from one sample in a study of vaccination effects on CD4 cells after COVID-19. The antigens these receptors bind are not known. Here immunoSEQ multiplex PCR was the method, and the copy in TCRdb shows in-frame clones only, minus some. The repertoire includes over 50,000 clones, roughly 73% of them detected once, and around 1.3% sits in the top ten. The input for sequencing was CD4+ T cells from PBMCs cultured with HCoV-229E spike peptides, taken after COVID-19 vaccination. All receptors derive from a human donor who received a COVID-19 vaccine. Each CDR3 is given with its conserved first and last residue. A D gene is named only where the DNA matches it firmly. Clone size is given for some rows only: seen once, a few or many times, or a class if the clone is expanded.

clone size: NA; V gene: TRBV7-3; J gene: TRBJ2-5; D gene: NA; CDR3 DNA: TGTGCCAGCAGCGTAGGTCTGGGGATGGGAGAGACCCAGTACTTC; CDR3 protein: CASSVGLGMGETQYF
clone size: NA; V gene: TRBV29-1; J gene: TRBJ2-4; D gene: TRBD2; CDR3 DNA: TGCAGCGTTGAAAGAGGGACTAGCGGAAAAAACATTCAGTACTTC; CDR3 protein: CSVERGTSGKNIQYF
clone size: NA; V gene: TRBV2; J gene: TRBJ2-5; D gene: NA; CDR3 DNA: TGTGCCAGCAGTGATGAGACCCAGTACTTC; CDR3 protein: CASSDETQYF
clone size: NA; V gene: TRBV7-2; J gene: TRBJ2-1; D gene: TRBD2; CDR3 DNA: TGTGCCAGCAGCTTAGTAAGGGTAGCGGGGTACAATGAGCAGTTCTTC; CDR3 protein: CASSLVRVAGYNEQFF
clone size: NA; V gene: TRBV5-6; J gene: TRBJ2-1; D gene: TRBD2; CDR3 DNA: TGTGCCAGCAGCCCCCGGGGGGGCAAAAATGAGCAGTTCTTC; CDR3 protein: CASSPRGGKNEQFF
clone size: once; V gene: TRBV7-3; J gene: TRBJ2-5; D gene: NA; CDR3 DNA: TGTGCCAGCAGCTCTGGGTCTCAAGACACCCAGTACTTC; CDR3 protein: CASSSGSQDTQYF
clone size: NA; V gene: TRBV6-5; J gene: TRBJ1-1; D gene: TRBD1; CDR3 DNA: TGTGCCAGCAGTCGGGACAGGGGCACTGAAGCTTTCTTT; CDR3 protein: CASSRDRGTEAFF
clone size: NA; V gene: TRBV5-4; J gene: TRBJ1-6; D gene: TRBD1; CDR3 DNA: TGTGCCAGCAGCCCGACAGGGGAGAATTCACCCCTCCACTTT; CDR3 protein: CASSPTGENSPLHF
clone size: NA; V gene: TRBV15; J gene: TRBJ2-5; D gene: NA; CDR3 DNA: TGTGCCACCAGCCTCTCGGGCCCACCCAGAGAGACCCAGTACTTC; CDR3 protein: CATSLSGPPRETQYF
clone size: NA; V gene: TRBV18; J gene: TRBJ1-2; D gene: NA; CDR3 DNA: TGTGCCAGCTCACCAGGTTCCGGGACCGCTGTCCGGGTGAACTATGGCTACACCTTC; CDR3 protein: CASSPGSGTAVRVNYGYTF
clone size: NA; V gene: TRBV7-2; J gene: TRBJ1-1; D gene: NA; CDR3 DNA: TGTGCCAGCAGCTTAGTGGGGGCCGGGACTGAAGCTTTCTTT; CDR3 protein: CASSLVGAGTEAFF
clone size: NA; V gene: TRBV5-4; J gene: TRBJ2-3; D gene: TRBD2; CDR3 DNA: TGTGCCAGCAGCTCTAGAAGCGGGGGGGGCACAGATACGCAGTATTTT; CDR3 protein: CASSSRSGGGTDTQYF
clone size: NA; V gene: TRBV2; J gene: TRBJ2-5; D gene: NA; CDR3 DNA: TGTGCCAGCAGGGACCAAGAGACCCAGTACTTC; CDR3 protein: CASRDQETQYF
clone size: NA; V gene: TRBV6-5; J gene: TRBJ2-3; D gene: TRBD2; CDR3 DNA: TGTGCCAGCAGTTCCCGCGCGGGGGGGCCAGATACGCAGTATTTT; CDR3 protein: CASSSRAGGPDTQYF
clone size: NA; V gene: TRBV6-2/TRBV6-3; J gene: TRBJ2-3; D gene: TRBD2; CDR3 DNA: TGTGCCAGCAGCCCAAGGACTAGCAATACCGATACGCAGTATTTT; CDR3 protein: CASSPRTSNTDTQYF
clone size: once; V gene: TRBV18; J gene: TRBJ1-2; D gene: NA; CDR3 DNA: TGTGCCAGCTCACCAGTTTCGGGTGGCTACACCTTC; CDR3 protein: CASSPVSGGYTF
clone size: NA; V gene: TRBV6-5; J gene: TRBJ1-2; D gene: NA; CDR3 DNA: TGTGCCAGCAGACGACAGGCTAACTATGGCTACACCTTC; CDR3 protein: CASRRQANYGYTF
clone size: NA; V gene: TRBV2; J gene: TRBJ1-1; D gene: NA; CDR3 DNA: TGTGCCAGCAACCTCAACAAGCCGAACACTGAAGCTTTCTTT; CDR3 protein: CASNLNKPNTEAFF
clone size: NA; V gene: TRBV3-1/TRBV3-2; J gene: TRBJ2-2; D gene: NA; CDR3 DNA: TGTGCCAGCAGCCAAGATGCGTGGCGGGGAGCCCAAGGCGGGGAGCTGTTTTTT; CDR3 protein: CASSQDAWRGAQGGELFF
clone size: NA; V gene: TRBV19; J gene: TRBJ2-3; D gene: NA; CDR3 DNA: TGTGCCAGTAGGGACTACCTCACAGATACGCAGTATTTT; CDR3 protein: CASRDYLTDTQYF
clone size: NA; V gene: TRBV19; J gene: TRBJ1-6; D gene: NA; CDR3 DNA: TGTGCCAGTCACGGGGTTGGTTCACCCCTCCACTTT; CDR3 protein: CASHGVGSPLHF
clone size: NA; V gene: TRBV2; J gene: TRBJ1-3; D gene: NA; CDR3 DNA: TGTGCCAGCAGGACGGGTTACTCTGGAAACACCATATATTTT; CDR3 protein: CASRTGYSGNTIYF
clone size: NA; V gene: TRBV11-3; J gene: TRBJ2-1; D gene: NA; CDR3 DNA: TGTGCCAGCAGCTTCAGGGGTCGGGAGCAGTTCTTC; CDR3 protein: CASSFRGREQFF